A selection of T cell receptor beta chains follows, all from one sample in a study of cytomegalovirus exposure and HLA in healthy donors. Assay used: immunoSEQ multiplex PCR; TCRdb lists only in-frame clones, some missing. The profile shows about 160,000 clones, around four fifths of them singletons. Sequencing was performed on PBMCs. The receptors here all came from a woman between 18 and 29 years old in good health and CMV-seronegative. CDR3s include the opening cysteine and the closing phenylalanine or tryptophan. D genes are given only for firm matches. Clone size is not always given. Where it is, it says once, few, many or a class for expanded clones.

v_call	d_call	cdr3_length	clone_size	j_call	cdr3_nt	cdr3_aa
TRBV28	.	14	.	TRBJ1-1	TGTGCCAGCAGTCCTCACCTCGTAGACACTGAAGCTTTCTTT	CASSPHLVDTEAFF
TRBV28	.	13	.	TRBJ1-5	TGTGCCAGCAGTTTGAGCCTCAATCGGCCCCAGCATTTT	CASSLSLNRPQHF
TRBV7-8	.	13	few	TRBJ2-7	TGTGCCAGCAGCGTAAATAACAGGGACGAGCAGTACTTC	CASSVNNRDEQYF
TRBV28	TRBD2	16	.	TRBJ2-7	TGTGCCAGCAGCCACGCCAGCGGGAGCAGTCTCTACGAGCAGTACTTC	CASSHASGSSLYEQYF
TRBV6-5	TRBD2	16	once	TRBJ2-1	TGTGCCAGCAGTTACTCGGGACTAGCGGGAGCCCATGAGCAGTTCTTC	CASSYSGLAGAHEQFF
TRBV6-1	TRBD1	13	few	TRBJ1-5	TGTGCCAGCAGTGCACAGGGGAATCAGCCCCAGCATTTT	CASSAQGNQPQHF
TRBV27	.	16	.	TRBJ1-4	TGTGCCAGTAAATTCTATATGGGGGCGTCTAATGAAAAACTGTTTTTT	CASKFYMGASNEKLFF
TRBV28	TRBD1	15	.	TRBJ1-1	TGTGCCAGCAGTCTCTTACAGGGGGGGAACACTGAAGCTTTCTTT	CASSLLQGGNTEAFF
TRBV19	.	13	.	TRBJ1-5	TGTGCCAGTAGTATACGGTTCAATCAGCCCCAGCATTTT	CASSIRFNQPQHF
TRBV5-1	TRBD2	16	.	TRBJ2-3	TGCGTCAGCAGCCCAAGCGGGAACCCGAGCACAGATACGCAGTATTTT	CVSSPSGNPSTDTQYF
TRBV7-9	TRBD1	15	few	TRBJ2-7	TGTGCCAGCAGCTTAAGGGACAGGGGTGGGGACGAGCAGTACTTC	CASSLRDRGGDEQYF
TRBV5-1	.	16	.	TRBJ2-1	TGCGCCAGCAGCTTTGTAGTCGGGAGAATCTCCAATGAGCAGTTCTTC	CASSFVVGRISNEQFF
TRBV9	.	13	few	TRBJ1-3	TGTGCCAGCAGCGTAAAGGGGAGGAACACCATATATTTT	CASSVKGRNTIYF
TRBV6-4	.	13	.	TRBJ1-2	TGTGCCAGCAGTGACTCTTACGGGTATGGCTACACCTTC	CASSDSYGYGYTF
TRBV6-6	TRBD1	16	.	TRBJ1-3	TGTGCCAGCAGTGGAAGGGACAGAGGACCGGGAAACACCATATATTTT	CASSGRDRGPGNTIYF
TRBV6-5	TRBD2	15	.	TRBJ2-1	TGTGCCAGCAGTTTAGGCGGGAGATTTGCGAGCGAGCAGTTCTTC	CASSLGGRFASEQFF
TRBV28	TRBD2	15	.	TRBJ2-7	TGTGCCAGCAGTATTGGGACTAGCGGGAGTTACGAGCAGTACTTC	CASSIGTSGSYEQYF
TRBV7-6	TRBD2	15	few	TRBJ2-3	TGTGCCAGCAGCTTTTTCGGGGGGGTCACAGATACGCAGTATTTT	CASSFFGGVTDTQYF
TRBV7-2	TRBD2	13	.	TRBJ2-7	TGTGCCAGCAGGCAGACTAGCGGTAACGAGCAGTACTTC	CASRQTSGNEQYF
TRBV6-6	.	15	once	TRBJ2-2	TGTGCCAGCAGTTATCCGGACAGGAACACCGGGGAGCTGTTTTTT	CASSYPDRNTGELFF
TRBV5-1	.	13	few	TRBJ1-1	TGCGCCAGCAGCTTGCAGGGCCAACTCGGAGCTTTCTTT	CASSLQGQLGAFF
TRBV11-1	.	17	.	TRBJ2-7	TGTGCCAGCAGCTTATTAGGCAGTCCCTCAACGGGCTACGAGCAGTACTTC	CASSLLGSPSTGYEQYF
TRBV7-2	.	13	.	TRBJ2-7	TGTGCCAGCAGCGGGGACTTGGGGCGGCAGCAGTACTTC	CASSGDLGRQQYF
TRBV7-3	TRBD1	15	.	TRBJ1-6	TGTGCCAGCAGCGCCGGGACAGGGGGCAATTCACCCCTCCACTTT	CASSAGTGGNSPLHF
TRBV14	TRBD2	21	.	TRBJ2-3	TGTGCCAGCAGCCATAAGCGGTCCGGGACTAGCGGGAGGCCCATCACAGATACGCAGTATTTT	CASSHKRSGTSGRPITDTQYF
TRBV5-1	.	14	.	TRBJ2-7	TGCGCCAGCAGCTTGGCGGACGGGGCCTACGAGCAGTACTTC	CASSLADGAYEQYF
TRBV19	.	12	.	TRBJ2-7	TGTGCCAGTAGGGGGCCGGCCTACGAGCAGTACTTC	CASRGPAYEQYF
TRBV7-2	.	16	once	TRBJ2-2	TGTGCCAGCAGTCGAAAAGCGTTATTGGACACCGGGGAGCTGTTTTTT	CASSRKALLDTGELFF
TRBV27	TRBD2	16	.	TRBJ2-7	TGTGCCAGCAGTTTATCTTACGGGAGGGCGCTCTACGAGCAGTACTTC	CASSLSYGRALYEQYF